The clone carrying this TCR beta chain was seen just once. The CDR3 spans 16 residues. In the source study's methods: Amplified reference gene primers provided the basis for estimating nucleated cell counts. Here immunoSEQ multiplex PCR was the method, and the copy in TCRdb shows in-frame clones only, minus some. That table gives V, J and clone size, and the DNA gave D and trimming. The table records tens of thousands of clones, around 82% of them present only once. The sample is drawn from a study of blood T cell repertoires in COVID-19. In the study overall: The United States, Italy and Spain were the sources of the acute and convalescent COVID-19 samples.

The origin of this receptor is a human donor in a cohort sampled during active COVID-19. The rearrangement joins TRBV21-1 to TRBJ1-1; TRBD1, the table's D call, lacks a check against the DNA. TRBV21-1 is an annotated pseudogene. Sequencing input: peripheral blood. The CDR3 loop is CASSKDRTGENTEAFF. CDR3 bases: TGTGCCAGCAGCAAAGATAGGACAGGGGAGAACACTGAAGCTTTCTTT.